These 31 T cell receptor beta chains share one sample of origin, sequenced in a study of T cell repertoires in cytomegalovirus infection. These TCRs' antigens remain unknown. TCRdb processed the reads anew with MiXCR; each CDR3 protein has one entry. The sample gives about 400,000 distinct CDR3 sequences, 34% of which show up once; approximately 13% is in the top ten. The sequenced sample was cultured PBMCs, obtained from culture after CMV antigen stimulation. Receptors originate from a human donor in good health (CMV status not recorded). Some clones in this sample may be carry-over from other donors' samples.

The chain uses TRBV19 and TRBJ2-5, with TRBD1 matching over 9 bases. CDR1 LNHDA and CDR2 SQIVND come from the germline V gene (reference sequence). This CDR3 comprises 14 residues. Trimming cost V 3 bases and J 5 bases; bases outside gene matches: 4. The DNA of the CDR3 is TGTGCCAGTAGTATGGGGACAGGGAGCGAGACCCAGTACTTC. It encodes CASSMGTGSETQYF.

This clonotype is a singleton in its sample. DNA of the CDR3: TGCAGCGTACCGGGACAGGGGTACGAGCAGTACTTC. Residues: CSVPGQGYEQYF. The V gene is TRBV29-1, the J gene TRBJ2-7, with 10 positions matching TRBD1. After removal of 6 bases from V and 4 bases from J, the junction contained 3 bases not matched to a gene. The V gene's germline CDR1 is SQVTM and CDR2 ANQGSEA. The CDR3 consists of 12 residues.

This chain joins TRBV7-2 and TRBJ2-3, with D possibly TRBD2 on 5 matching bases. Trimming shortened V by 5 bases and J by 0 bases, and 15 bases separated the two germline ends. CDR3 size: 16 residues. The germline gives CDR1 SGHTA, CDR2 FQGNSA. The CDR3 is CASSRDLAQSTDTQYF. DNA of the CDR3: TGTGCCAGCAGCCGAGACCTAGCCCAGAGCACAGATACGCAGTATTTT.

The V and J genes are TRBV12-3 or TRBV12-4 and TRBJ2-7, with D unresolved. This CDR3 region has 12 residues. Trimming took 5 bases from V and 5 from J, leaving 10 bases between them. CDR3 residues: CASSPRNHEQYF. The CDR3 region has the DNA TGTGCCAGCAGTCCCCGTAACCACGAGCAGTACTTC.

CDR3 bases: TGTGCCAGCAGCCAACGAAGGTGGTCAGATACGCAGTATTTT. Translating gives CASSQRRWSDTQYF. J is TRBJ2-3 and V is TRBV7-9; D uncertain. V lost 5 bases and J lost 4, with 13 bases in between. This CDR3 has 14 residues. Germline values: CDR1 SEHNR, CDR2 FQNEAQ (reference sequence).

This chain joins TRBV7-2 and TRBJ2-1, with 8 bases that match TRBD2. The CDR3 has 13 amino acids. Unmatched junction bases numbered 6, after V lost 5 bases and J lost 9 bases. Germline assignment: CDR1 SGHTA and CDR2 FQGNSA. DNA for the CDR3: TGTGCCAGCAGCCCTCGACTAGCGATTGAGCAGTTCTTC. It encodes CASSPRLAIEQFF.

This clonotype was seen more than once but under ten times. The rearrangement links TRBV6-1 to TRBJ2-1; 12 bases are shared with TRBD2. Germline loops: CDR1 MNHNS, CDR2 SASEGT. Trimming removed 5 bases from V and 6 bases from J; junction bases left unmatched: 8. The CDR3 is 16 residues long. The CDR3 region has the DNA TGTGCCAGCAGTTATTTTGGACTAGCGGGGCCCAATGAGCAGTTCTTC. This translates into CASSYFGLAGPNEQFF.

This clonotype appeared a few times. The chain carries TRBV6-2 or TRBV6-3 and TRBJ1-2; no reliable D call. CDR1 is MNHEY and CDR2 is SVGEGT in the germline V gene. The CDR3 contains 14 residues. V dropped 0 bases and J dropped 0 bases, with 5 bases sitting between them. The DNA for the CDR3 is TGTGCCAGCAGTTACTCGACAACTAACTATGGCTACACCTTC. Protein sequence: CASSYSTTNYGYTF.

The CDR3 nucleotides are TGTGCCAGCAGCTTAGAAATGACTAGCGGATCAAACTCCTACGAGCAGTACTTC. It is translated as CASSLEMTSGSNSYEQYF. The chain is built from TRBV7-2 and TRBJ2-7, with 9 bases matching TRBD2. The CDR3 runs to 18 residues. The germline gives CDR1 SGHTA, CDR2 FQGNSA. J was trimmed by 0 bases and V by 1 base; bases with no gene match: 10.

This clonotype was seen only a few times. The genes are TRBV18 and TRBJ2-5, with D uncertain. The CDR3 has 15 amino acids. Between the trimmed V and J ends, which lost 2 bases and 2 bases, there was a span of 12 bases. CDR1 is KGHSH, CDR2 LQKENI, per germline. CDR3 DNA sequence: TGTGCCAGCTCACCAAGGCGGAACAGTCAAGAGACCCAGTACTTC. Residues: CASSPRRNSQETQYF.

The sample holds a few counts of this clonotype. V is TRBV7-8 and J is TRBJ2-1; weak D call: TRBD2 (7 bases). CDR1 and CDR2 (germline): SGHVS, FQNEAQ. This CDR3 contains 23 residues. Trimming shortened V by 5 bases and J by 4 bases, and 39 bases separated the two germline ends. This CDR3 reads CASSLRRGGPLSRTPRPYNEQFF. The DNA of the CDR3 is TGTGCCAGCAGCCTCCGGCGCGGGGGCCCACTTTCGAGGACCCCTCGTCCTTACAATGAGCAGTTCTTC. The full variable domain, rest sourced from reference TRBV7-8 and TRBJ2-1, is GAGVSQSPRYKVAKRGQDVALRCDPISGHVSLFWYQQALGQGPEFLTYFQNEAQLDKSGLPSDRFFAERPEGSVSTLKIQRTQQEDSAVYLCASSLRRGGPLSRTPRPYNEQFFGPGTRLTVL.

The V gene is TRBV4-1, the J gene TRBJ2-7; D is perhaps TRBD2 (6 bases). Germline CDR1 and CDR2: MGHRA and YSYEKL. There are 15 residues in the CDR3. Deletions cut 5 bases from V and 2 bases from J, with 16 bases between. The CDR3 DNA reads TGCGCCAGCAGCATAGTGGTAGCGGATACCTACGAGCAGTACGTC. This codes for CASSIVVADTYEQYV.

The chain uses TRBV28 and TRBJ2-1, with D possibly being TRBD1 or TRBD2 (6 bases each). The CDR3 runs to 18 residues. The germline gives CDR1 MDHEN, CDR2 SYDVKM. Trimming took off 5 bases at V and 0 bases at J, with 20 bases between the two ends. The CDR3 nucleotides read TGTGCCAGCAGTACCCCCTCTCTCGGGGGCAGCTCCTACAATGAGCAGTTCTTC. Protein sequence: CASSTPSLGGSSYNEQFF.

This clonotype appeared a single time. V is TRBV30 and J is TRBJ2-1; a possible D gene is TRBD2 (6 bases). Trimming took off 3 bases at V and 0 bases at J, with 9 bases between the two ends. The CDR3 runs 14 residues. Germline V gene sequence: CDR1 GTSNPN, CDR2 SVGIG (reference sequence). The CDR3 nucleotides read TGTGCCTGGAGGCGGGACCGCTCCTACAATGAGCAGTTCTTC. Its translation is CAWRRDRSYNEQFF.

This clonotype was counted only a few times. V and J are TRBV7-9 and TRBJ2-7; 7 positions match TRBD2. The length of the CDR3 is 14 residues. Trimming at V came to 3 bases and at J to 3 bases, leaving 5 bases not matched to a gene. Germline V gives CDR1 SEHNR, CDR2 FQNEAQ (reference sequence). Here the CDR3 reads CASSFLTSVYEQYF. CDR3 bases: TGTGCCAGCAGCTTCCTCACTAGCGTCTACGAGCAGTACTTC. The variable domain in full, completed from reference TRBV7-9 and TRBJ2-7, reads DTGVSQNPRHKITKRGQNVTFRCDPISEHNRLYWYRQTLGQGPEFLTYFQNEAQLEKSRLLSDRFSAERPKGSFSTLEIQRTEQGDSAMYLCASSFLTSVYEQYFGPGTRLTVT.

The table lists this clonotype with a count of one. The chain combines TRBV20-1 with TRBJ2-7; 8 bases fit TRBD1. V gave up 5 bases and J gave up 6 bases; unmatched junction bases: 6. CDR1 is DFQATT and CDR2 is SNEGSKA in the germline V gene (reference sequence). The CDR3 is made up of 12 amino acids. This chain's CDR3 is CSASDRVREQYF. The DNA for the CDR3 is TGCAGTGCTTCGGACAGGGTTCGCGAGCAGTACTTC.

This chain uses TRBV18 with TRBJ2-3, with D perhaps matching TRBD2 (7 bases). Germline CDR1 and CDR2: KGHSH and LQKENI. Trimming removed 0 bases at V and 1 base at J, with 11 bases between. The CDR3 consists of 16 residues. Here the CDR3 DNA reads TGTGCCAGCTCACCACCCGGAGGGGGGGGCACAGATACGCAGTATTTT. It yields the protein CASSPPGGGGTDTQYF.

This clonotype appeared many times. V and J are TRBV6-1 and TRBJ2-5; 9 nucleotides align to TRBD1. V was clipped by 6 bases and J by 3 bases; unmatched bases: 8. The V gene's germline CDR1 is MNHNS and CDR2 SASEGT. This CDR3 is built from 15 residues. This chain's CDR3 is CASSRTGAMEETQYF. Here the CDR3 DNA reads TGTGCCAGCAGCCGGACAGGGGCCATGGAAGAGACCCAGTACTTC.

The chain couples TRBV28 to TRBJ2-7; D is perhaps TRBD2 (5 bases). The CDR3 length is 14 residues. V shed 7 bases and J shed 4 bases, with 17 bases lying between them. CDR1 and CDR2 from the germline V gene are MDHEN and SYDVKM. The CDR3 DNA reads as TGTGCCAGCACCCCACGGGGAGCGATGTACGAGCAGTACTTC. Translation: CASTPRGAMYEQYF.

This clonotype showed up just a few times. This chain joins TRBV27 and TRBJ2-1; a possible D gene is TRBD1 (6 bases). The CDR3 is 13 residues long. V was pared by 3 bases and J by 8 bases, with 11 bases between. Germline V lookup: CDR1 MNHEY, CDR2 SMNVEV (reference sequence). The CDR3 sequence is CASSLPGADEQFF. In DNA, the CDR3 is TGTGCCAGCAGTTTGCCAGGGGCGGATGAGCAGTTCTTC.

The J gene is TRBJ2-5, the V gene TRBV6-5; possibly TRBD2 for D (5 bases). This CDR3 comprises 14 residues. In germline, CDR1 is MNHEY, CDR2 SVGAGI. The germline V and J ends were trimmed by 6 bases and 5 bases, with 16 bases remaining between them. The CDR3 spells CASRSTTSYETQYF. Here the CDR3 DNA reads TGTGCCAGCAGGTCAACTACTAGTTACGAGACCCAGTACTTC.

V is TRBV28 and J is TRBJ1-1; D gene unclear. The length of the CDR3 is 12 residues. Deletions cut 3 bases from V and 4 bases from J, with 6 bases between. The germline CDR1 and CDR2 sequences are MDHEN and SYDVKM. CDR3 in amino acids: CASSLLTTEAFF. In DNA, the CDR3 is TGTGCCAGCAGTTTGTTGACCACTGAAGCTTTCTTT.

The CDR3 sequence is CSADSGTGGHQPQHF. CDR3 sequence (DNA): TGCAGTGCAGACTCCGGGACAGGGGGCCATCAGCCCCAGCATTTT. The chain recombines TRBV20-1 with TRBJ1-5; TRBD1 matches 12 bases. CDR3 length equals 15 residues. The ends lost 6 bases at V and 5 bases at J; junction bases unmatched: 8. The germline CDR1 and CDR2 sequences are DFQATT and SNEGSKA (reference sequence).

CDR3 loop: CASSLRGAQASPLHF. The CDR3 DNA is TGTGCCAGCAGTTTGCGGGGGGCGCAGGCGTCACCCCTCCACTTT. This rearrangement joins TRBV27 to TRBJ1-6; possibly TRBD1 for D (6 bases). The CDR3 has 15 amino acids. Per the germline V gene, CDR1 is MNHEY and CDR2 is SMNVEV (reference sequence). Trimming pared 3 bases from V and 10 bases from J, leaving 16 bases between.

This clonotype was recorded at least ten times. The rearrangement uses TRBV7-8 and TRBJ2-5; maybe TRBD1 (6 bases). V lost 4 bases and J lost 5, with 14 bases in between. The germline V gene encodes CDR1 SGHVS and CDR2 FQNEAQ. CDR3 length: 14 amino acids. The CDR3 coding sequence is TGTGCCAGCAGCTCCCCAGGGGCAGCGGAGACCCAGTACTTC. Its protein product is CASSSPGAAETQYF.

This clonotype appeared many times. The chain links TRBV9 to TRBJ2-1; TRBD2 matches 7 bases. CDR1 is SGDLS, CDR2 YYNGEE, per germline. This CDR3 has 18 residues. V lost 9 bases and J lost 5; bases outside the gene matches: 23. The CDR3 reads CANPGVGGGPFGDNEQFF. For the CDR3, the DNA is TGTGCCAACCCCGGAGTTGGGGGAGGGCCTTTTGGAGACAATGAGCAGTTCTTC.

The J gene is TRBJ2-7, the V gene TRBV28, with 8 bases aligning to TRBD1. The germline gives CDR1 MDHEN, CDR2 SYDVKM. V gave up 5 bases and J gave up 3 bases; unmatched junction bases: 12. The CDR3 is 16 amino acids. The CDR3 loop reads CASSPSSATGDYEQYF. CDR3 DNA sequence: TGTGCCAGCAGTCCCTCGTCAGCGACAGGGGACTACGAGCAGTACTTC.

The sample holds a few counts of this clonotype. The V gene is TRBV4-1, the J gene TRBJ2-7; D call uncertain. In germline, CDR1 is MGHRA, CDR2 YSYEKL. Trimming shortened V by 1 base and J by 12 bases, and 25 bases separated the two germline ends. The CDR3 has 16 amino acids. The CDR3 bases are TGCGCCAGCAGCCAAGTCCCCAGCGCGGTTAGGCCCTTGGGGTACTTC. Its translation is CASSQVPSAVRPLGYF.

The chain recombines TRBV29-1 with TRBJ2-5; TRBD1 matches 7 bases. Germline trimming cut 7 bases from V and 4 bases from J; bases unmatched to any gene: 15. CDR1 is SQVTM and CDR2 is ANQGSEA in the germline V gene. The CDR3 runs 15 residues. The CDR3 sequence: CSARTRRGLGETQYF. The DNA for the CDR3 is TGCAGCGCCCGAACGCGTAGGGGGCTGGGAGAGACCCAGTACTTC.

CDR3 coding DNA: TGCGCCAGCAGCCAAAGAATCAGGGAGCACCAGTACTTC. It yields the protein CASSQRIREHQYF. This chain joins TRBV4-3 and TRBJ2-7; the D gene could be TRBD1 or TRBD2 (5 bases each). With 2 bases removed from V and 10 bases from J, the gap between germline ends came to 15 bases. Germline CDR1 reads LGHNA; CDR2 reads YSLEER. This CDR3 region has 13 residues.

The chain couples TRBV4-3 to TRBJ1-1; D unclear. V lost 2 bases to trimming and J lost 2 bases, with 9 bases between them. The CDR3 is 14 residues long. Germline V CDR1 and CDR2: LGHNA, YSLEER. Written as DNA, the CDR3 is TGCGCCAGCAGCCAATTCTTGGTAAACACTGAAGCTTTCTTT. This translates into CASSQFLVNTEAFF.